This T cell receptor beta chain was recovered during a study of stem cell transplantation in POMP-related autoinflammatory disease. About the research overall: Defective thymoproteasomes were hypothesized to impair CD8+ T-cell positive selection. Pre-transplant patients had naive-skewed CD4+ T cells and few CD8+ T cells. Points from the study as a whole: In PRAID patients, the number of distinct TRB V-J gene pairings was restricted. PRAID patients trended toward lower TRB diversity and higher clonality in all analyzed T-cell subsets.

The CDR3 covers 14 residues. Germline V gives CDR1 SGHRS, CDR2 YFSETQ. V was trimmed by 0 bases and J by 5 bases, leaving 6 bases between them. Generated by immunoSEQ multiplex PCR, the TCRdb table keeps only in-frame clones and is missing some. The sample shows some 68,000 clones, approximately 90% of them seen only once. About this clone itself: The antigen remains undetermined.

The rearrangement joins TRBV5-1 to TRBJ1-6; D is perhaps TRBD1 (5 bases). This clonotype was sampled from a human patient with POMP-related autoinflammation and immune dysregulation (PRAID). A subset of T cells may come from the graft donor. The source was CD4+ T cells from PBMCs, collected after stem cell transplantation. CDR3 sequence reads: CASSLEGDNSPLHF. The CDR3 DNA sequence: TGCGCCAGCAGCTTGGAAGGGGATAATTCACCCCTCCACTTT. The variable domain in full, with the rest retrieved from reference TRBV5-1 and TRBJ1-6, is KAGVTQTPRYLIKTRGQQVTLSCSPISGHRSVSWYQQTPGQGLQFLFEYFSETQRNKGNFPGRFSGRQFSNSRSEMNVSTLELGDSALYLCASSLEGDNSPLHFGNGTRLTVT.